This is a list of T cell receptor beta chains from one sample in a study of vaccination and CD4 T cells after COVID-19. TCRdb independently ran MiXCR on the PCR reads; one entry per CDR3 protein. The sample has 9,500 to 15,000 distinct CDR3 sequences; roughly half are singletons. These TCRs are of unknown antigen specificity. The specimen sequenced was CD4+ T cells from blood, cultured in vitro. These receptor sequences come from a human donor who had recovered from COVID-19. CDR3s include the opening cysteine and the closing phenylalanine or tryptophan. Each record gives: D gene, J gene, CDR3 length, V gene, clone size, CDR3 protein, CDR3 DNA. A D gene is named only where the DNA matches it firmly. Size is omitted from some rows. Given values are once, few, many or a class for expanded clones.

D: -
J: TRBJ1-2
length: 15
V: TRBV6-1
size: -
CDR3: CASRAPQRAHYGYTF
DNA: TGTGCCAGCAGGGCCCCCCAACGAGCCCACTATGGCTACACCTTC

D: -
J: TRBJ2-3
length: 13
V: TRBV2
size: few
CDR3: CASTLDFTDTQYF
DNA: TGTGCCAGCACCCTAGACTTCACAGATACGCAGTATTTT

D: TRBD2
J: TRBJ2-3
length: 16
V: TRBV6-1
size: -
CDR3: CASSPRLAGLTDTQYF
DNA: TGTGCCAGCAGTCCTCGGCTAGCGGGGCTCACAGATACGCAGTATTTT

D: TRBD1
J: TRBJ1-3
length: 17
V: TRBV7-9
size: -
CDR3: CASSPGDRSKSGNTIYF
DNA: TGTGCCAGCAGCCCCGGGGACAGGTCGAAATCTGGAAACACCATATATTTT

D: TRBD2
J: TRBJ2-3
length: 14
V: TRBV2
size: medium-sized
CDR3: CASRGLVGTDTQYF
DNA: TGTGCCAGCAGGGGACTAGTCGGCACAGATACGCAGTATTTT

D: TRBD1
J: TRBJ1-1
length: 14
V: TRBV5-4
size: -
CDR3: CASSTPDRGTEAFF
DNA: TGTGCCAGCAGCACCCCTGACAGGGGTACTGAAGCTTTCTTT

D: TRBD2
J: TRBJ2-1
length: 15
V: TRBV10-3
size: few
CDR3: CAISAGGNSYNEQFF
DNA: TGTGCCATCAGCGCCGGGGGGAACTCCTACAATGAGCAGTTCTTC

D: TRBD1
J: TRBJ1-5
length: 16
V: TRBV6-1
size: -
CDR3: CASTRDSGAGNQPQHF
DNA: TGTGCCAGCACTAGGGACAGCGGCGCTGGCAATCAGCCCCAGCATTTT

D: -
J: TRBJ1-4
length: 14
V: TRBV18
size: once
CDR3: CASSPQGGNEKLFF
DNA: TGTGCCAGCTCACCACAGGGGGGGAATGAAAAACTGTTTTTT

D: TRBD2
J: TRBJ2-3
length: 15
V: TRBV20-1
size: -
CDR3: CSASDSGGATDTQYF
DNA: TGCAGTGCTAGTGATAGCGGGGGGGCGACAGATACGCAGTATTTT

D: -
J: TRBJ1-1
length: 13
V: TRBV20-1
size: -
CDR3: CSAKGQMNTEAFF
DNA: TGCAGTGCTAAGGGGCAGATGAACACTGAAGCTTTCTTT

D: -
J: TRBJ1-6
length: 15
V: TRBV19
size: few
CDR3: CASSIPRARNSPLHF
DNA: TGTGCCAGTAGTATACCTAGGGCCAGGAATTCACCCCTCCACTTT

D: -
J: TRBJ1-2
length: 15
V: TRBV3-1
size: few
CDR3: CASSQVTWSNYGYTF
DNA: TGTGCCAGCAGCCAAGTCACTTGGTCTAACTATGGCTACACCTTC

D: TRBD2
J: TRBJ2-3
length: 16
V: TRBV20-1
size: once
CDR3: CSASPFLAGLGDTQYF
DNA: TGCAGTGCTAGCCCTTTCCTAGCGGGACTCGGAGATACGCAGTATTTT

D: TRBD1
J: TRBJ1-1
length: 17
V: TRBV20-1
size: -
CDR3: CSASTGTGFFLNTEAFF
DNA: TGCAGTGCTAGCACCGGGACAGGTTTCTTCCTGAACACTGAAGCTTTCTTT

D: -
J: TRBJ1-1
length: 14
V: TRBV7-9
size: -
CDR3: CASSLGGPNTEAFF
DNA: TGTGCCAGCAGCTTAGGGGGGCCGAACACTGAAGCTTTCTTT

D: TRBD1
J: TRBJ1-5
length: 17
V: TRBV5-1
size: -
CDR3: CASSLAPTGEGNQPQHF
DNA: TGCGCCAGCAGCTTGGCCCCGACAGGGGAGGGCAATCAGCCCCAGCATTTT

D: -
J: TRBJ1-1
length: 14
V: TRBV2
size: -
CDR3: CASSPEAVSTEAFF
DNA: TGTGCCAGCAGCCCTGAGGCGGTGAGCACTGAAGCTTTCTTT

D: TRBD2
J: TRBJ2-2
length: 15
V: TRBV7-8
size: -
CDR3: CASSLEGLAAGELFF
DNA: TGTGCCAGCAGCTTAGAGGGGCTAGCGGCCGGGGAGCTGTTTTTT

D: -
J: TRBJ2-1
length: 15
V: TRBV5-1
size: -
CDR3: CASSAGGLGGFEQFF
DNA: TGCGCCAGCAGCGCAGGTGGACTTGGGGGCTTCGAGCAGTTCTTC

D: TRBD1
J: TRBJ1-2
length: 14
V: TRBV4-2
size: -
CDR3: CASNQERTGFGYTF
DNA: TGTGCCAGCAACCAAGAAAGGACAGGGTTTGGCTACACCTTC

D: TRBD2
J: TRBJ2-7
length: 15
V: TRBV20-1
size: -
CDR3: CSASRRGGLGYEQYF
DNA: TGCAGTGCTAGCCGGCGGGGGGGCCTTGGGTACGAGCAGTACTTC

D: TRBD2
J: TRBJ2-5
length: 16
V: TRBV27
size: -
CDR3: CASRLTTSGGAQTQYF
DNA: TGTGCCAGCAGACTCACGACTAGCGGGGGGGCGCAGACCCAGTACTTC

D: -
J: TRBJ1-4
length: 14
V: TRBV4-1
size: few
CDR3: CASSRPGRGEKLFF
DNA: TGCGCCAGCAGCCGCCCAGGGCGAGGTGAAAAACTGTTTTTT

D: TRBD1
J: TRBJ1-2
length: 16
V: TRBV11-1
size: few
CDR3: CASSLVPGQWKYGYTF
DNA: TGTGCCAGCAGCTTAGTTCCGGGACAGTGGAAATATGGCTACACCTTC

D: -
J: TRBJ2-3
length: 15
V: TRBV6-1
size: few
CDR3: CASSAHTPGSDTQYF
DNA: TGTGCCAGCAGTGCTCATACCCCAGGGTCAGATACGCAGTATTTT

D: TRBD1
J: TRBJ2-5
length: 15
V: TRBV5-4
size: once
CDR3: CASSSGQGLQETQYF
DNA: TGTGCCAGCAGCTCTGGACAGGGACTTCAAGAGACCCAGTACTTC

D: -
J: TRBJ2-2
length: 17
V: TRBV30
size: few
CDR3: CAWQPPPRAYYTGELFF
DNA: TGTGCCTGGCAACCACCCCCCCGGGCGTACTACACCGGGGAGCTGTTTTTT

D: -
J: TRBJ2-2
length: 13
V: TRBV2
size: -
CDR3: CASSGWSTGELFF
DNA: TGTGCCAGCTCTGGCTGGAGCACCGGGGAGCTGTTTTTT

D: -
J: TRBJ2-7
length: 15
V: TRBV5-6
size: -
CDR3: CASSFVALGAGEQYF
DNA: TGTGCCAGCAGCTTCGTGGCTCTTGGTGCGGGGGAGCAGTACTTC

D: -
J: TRBJ2-2
length: 16
V: TRBV4-1
size: -
CDR3: CASSQAQGGPTGELFF
DNA: TGCGCCAGCAGCCAAGCTCAGGGGGGGCCCACCGGGGAGCTGTTTTTT

D: -
J: TRBJ1-5
length: 15
V: TRBV19
size: -
CDR3: CASSPTGRSNQPQHF
DNA: TGTGCCAGTAGTCCTACAGGGAGAAGCAATCAGCCCCAGCATTTT

D: -
J: TRBJ2-3
length: 16
V: TRBV15
size: -
CDR3: CATSRDGSSPVDTQYF
DNA: TGTGCCACCAGCAGAGATGGTTCCAGCCCCGTAGATACGCAGTATTTT

D: -
J: TRBJ2-1
length: 14
V: TRBV11-3
size: -
CDR3: CASSLSLTVSEQFF
DNA: TGTGCCAGCAGCTTATCTTTGACAGTGAGTGAGCAGTTCTTC

D: -
J: TRBJ1-1
length: 16
V: TRBV6-1
size: large
CDR3: CASSDGSTVRGTEAFF
DNA: TGTGCCAGCAGCGACGGATCGACAGTCCGGGGGACTGAAGCTTTCTTT

D: -
J: TRBJ1-1
length: 13
V: TRBV2
size: -
CDR3: CASSVRRLTEAFF
DNA: TGTGCCAGCAGTGTACGCCGTTTAACTGAAGCTTTCTTT

D: -
J: TRBJ1-1
length: 14
V: TRBV7-2
size: -
CDR3: CASSSTGLNTEAFF
DNA: TGTGCCAGCAGCTCTACAGGGTTGAACACTGAAGCTTTCTTT

D: TRBD1
J: TRBJ2-2
length: 15
V: TRBV6-2/TRBV6-3
size: -
CDR3: CASSRDRANTGELFF
DNA: TGTGCCAGCAGTCGGGACAGGGCGAACACCGGGGAGCTGTTTTTT

D: TRBD1
J: TRBJ1-5
length: 14
V: TRBV24-1
size: few
CDR3: CATSDGRGQQPQHF
DNA: TGTGCCACCAGTGATGGAAGGGGACAGCAGCCCCAGCATTTT

D: -
J: TRBJ1-5
length: 13
V: TRBV10-3
size: -
CDR3: CAIGPGSNQPQHF
DNA: TGTGCCATCGGGCCAGGCTCCAATCAGCCCCAGCATTTT

D: -
J: TRBJ1-2
length: 11
V: TRBV12-3/TRBV12-4
size: -
CDR3: CASSLRSGYTF
DNA: TGTGCCAGCAGTCTTCGGTCTGGCTACACCTTC

D: -
J: TRBJ1-2
length: 14
V: TRBV10-2
size: once
CDR3: CASKDMRARYGYTF
DNA: TGCGCCAGCAAAGACATGAGAGCTCGCTATGGCTACACCTTC

D: -
J: TRBJ1-2
length: 14
V: TRBV10-3
size: -
CDR3: CAISERGKGEGYTF
DNA: TGTGCCATCAGTGAGCGGGGAAAGGGCGAAGGCTACACCTTC

D: TRBD2
J: TRBJ2-1
length: 14
V: TRBV20-1
size: -
CDR3: CSATPAGGWNEQFF
DNA: TGCAGTGCTACCCCAGCGGGGGGGTGGAATGAGCAGTTCTTC

D: -
J: TRBJ1-1
length: 13
V: TRBV11-3
size: -
CDR3: CASSLDGLGEAFF
DNA: TGTGCCAGCAGCTTAGACGGGTTGGGTGAAGCTTTCTTT

D: TRBD2
J: TRBJ2-5
length: 15
V: TRBV5-1
size: -
CDR3: CASSASGGPQETQYF
DNA: TGCGCCAGCAGCGCTAGCGGGGGGCCACAAGAGACCCAGTACTTC

D: -
J: TRBJ2-1
length: 15
V: TRBV11-3
size: -
CDR3: CASSQGTRGYNEQFF
DNA: TGTGCCAGCAGCCAAGGGACTCGGGGCTACAATGAGCAGTTCTTC

D: -
J: TRBJ1-5
length: 16
V: TRBV4-2
size: -
CDR3: CASSQDHGESNQPQHF
DNA: TGTGCCAGCAGCCAAGATCATGGAGAATCCAATCAGCCCCAGCATTTT

D: TRBD1
J: TRBJ1-1
length: 15
V: TRBV6-5
size: -
CDR3: CASSSDRVMNTEAFF
DNA: TGTGCCAGCAGTTCGGACAGGGTGATGAACACTGAAGCTTTCTTT

D: TRBD2
J: TRBJ2-3
length: 14
V: TRBV14
size: -
CDR3: CASSQDRLAVTQYF
DNA: TGTGCCAGCAGCCAAGATAGACTAGCCGTTACGCAGTATTTT

D: -
J: TRBJ1-1
length: 13
V: TRBV30
size: -
CDR3: CAWSVQANTEAFF
DNA: TGTGCCTGGAGTGTACAAGCGAACACTGAAGCTTTCTTT

D: -
J: TRBJ2-5
length: 12
V: TRBV7-7
size: few
CDR3: CASSPEVGTQYF
DNA: TGTGCTAGCAGCCCTGAAGTAGGGACCCAGTACTTC

D: TRBD1
J: TRBJ2-7
length: 14
V: TRBV6-1
size: -
CDR3: CASNNGQGAYEQYF
DNA: TGTGCCAGCAACAACGGACAGGGAGCTTACGAGCAGTACTTC

D: -
J: TRBJ2-3
length: 14
V: TRBV19
size: -
CDR3: CASSIQGSTDTQYF
DNA: TGTGCCAGTAGTATACAGGGTAGCACAGATACGCAGTATTTT

D: -
J: TRBJ2-7
length: 15
V: TRBV7-6
size: few
CDR3: CASSLDLGEAYEQYF
DNA: TGTGCCAGCAGCTTAGATCTAGGGGAAGCCTACGAGCAGTACTTC

D: -
J: TRBJ1-5
length: 13
V: TRBV6-1
size: -
CDR3: CASSRIRDQPQHF
DNA: TGTGCCAGCAGCAGGATAAGGGATCAGCCCCAGCATTTT

D: -
J: TRBJ1-2
length: 12
V: TRBV7-6
size: -
CDR3: CASSLAGDGYTF
DNA: TGTGCCAGCAGCTTAGCCGGGGATGGCTACACCTTC

D: -
J: TRBJ2-3
length: 13
V: TRBV27
size: -
CDR3: CASSLLSADTQYF
DNA: TGTGCCAGCAGTTTGCTTTCCGCAGATACGCAGTATTTT

D: -
J: TRBJ1-1
length: 12
V: TRBV2
size: -
CDR3: CASRQFSTEAFF
DNA: TGTGCCAGCAGGCAGTTCTCCACTGAAGCTTTCTTT

D: -
J: TRBJ1-1
length: 12
V: TRBV10-3
size: -
CDR3: CAISGHLAEAFF
DNA: TGTGCCATCAGTGGGCACCTCGCTGAAGCTTTCTTT